Each of the 25 T cell receptor beta chains below was sequenced from the same sample in a study of response to subunit inactivated influenza vaccine. TCRdb itself ran the RT-PCR reads through MiXCR, one entry per CDR3 protein. The sample has more than 600,000 distinct CDR3 sequences, approximately 17% seen once. Sequencing was performed on PBMCs from blood, taken roughly 5 days after vaccination. Receptor source: a man in his fifties or sixties who received an inactivated influenza vaccine.

In its sample, this clonotype was seen a few times. The J gene is TRBJ2-7, the V gene TRBV12-3 or TRBV12-4, with D hard to call. This CDR3 is 12 amino acids long. V was trimmed by 5 bases and J by 3 bases, leaving 8 bases between them. The CDR3 DNA reads as TGTGCCAGCAGTGGAAATTACTACGAGCAGTACTTC. Amino acid sequence: CASSGNYYEQYF.

This clonotype was observed a handful of times. CDR3 sequence: CASSLVGNAREQYF. The CDR3 nucleotides read TGTGCCAGCAGCTTAGTCGGGAATGCGCGCGAGCAGTACTTC. The chain has TRBV7-6 and TRBJ2-7, with D possibly being TRBD2 (5 bases). Germline CDR1 reads SGHVS; CDR2 reads FNYEAQ. V was trimmed by 1 base and J by 6 bases, leaving 13 bases between them. The CDR3 covers 14 residues.

The chain employs TRBV18 and TRBJ1-5; TRBD1 might be the D (6 bases). The CDR3 is 14 residues long. Germline CDR1 reads KGHSH; CDR2 reads LQKENI. V gave up 6 bases and J gave up 3 bases, with 12 bases separating them. The CDR3 spells CASSIQGDNQPQHF. CDR3 DNA sequence: TGTGCCAGCTCGATACAGGGAGACAATCAGCCCCAGCATTTT. The full variable domain, with the rest looked up from reference TRBV18 and TRBJ1-5, is NAGVMQNPRHLVRRRGQEARLRCSPMKGHSHVYWYRQLPEEGLKFMVYLQKENIIDESGMPKERFSAEFPKEGPSILRIQQVVRGDSAAYFCASSIQGDNQPQHFGDGTRLSIL.

This clonotype was found a few times. The rearrangement uses TRBV6-1 and TRBJ1-5; D ambiguous. Per the germline V gene, CDR1 is MNHNS and CDR2 is SASEGT. Deletions cut 3 bases from V and 4 bases from J, with 10 bases between. The CDR3 is made up of 14 amino acids. The CDR3: CASSERATNQPQHF. The CDR3 DNA sequence: TGTGCCAGCAGTGAGCGGGCCACAAATCAGCCCCAGCATTTT.

As for this clonotype: This sequence may be a read error, since a much larger clone differs from it by one base. The genes are TRBV6-5 and TRBJ2-1; 8 bases map to TRBD1. The CDR3 totals 15 residues. J gave up 7 bases and V 4 bases, and 9 bases lay outside the gene matches. Germline loops: CDR1 MNHEY, CDR2 SVGAGI. The CDR3: CASSFHGTGANEQFF. The CDR3 region has the DNA TGTGCCAGCAGTTTTCACGGGACAGGCGCGAATGAGCAGTTCTTC.

The chain has TRBV9 and TRBJ1-2; 10 positions agree with TRBD1. Unmatched junction bases numbered 9, after V lost 3 bases and J lost 7 bases. Germline CDR1 is SGDLS and CDR2 is YYNGEE. The CDR3 runs to 15 residues. The CDR3 region has the DNA TGTGCCAGCAGCGGATCCGGGACAGGGGTATTTGGCTACACCTTC. This gives the protein CASSGSGTGVFGYTF.

This clonotype appeared a few times. The J gene is TRBJ2-2, the V gene TRBV20-1; D perhaps matches TRBD2 (5 bases). The CDR3 length is 16 residues. Germline V CDR1 and CDR2: DFQATT, SNEGSKA (reference sequence). V lost 0 bases, J lost 4 bases, and 15 bases lay in between. The CDR3 loop is CSARDRTARATGELFF. The CDR3 DNA reads TGCAGTGCTAGAGATCGAACAGCGCGGGCCACCGGGGAGCTGTTTTTT.

This clonotype was detected a few times. The V gene is TRBV11-1, the J gene TRBJ2-1; no clear D gene. Germline CDR1 reads SGHAT; CDR2 reads FQDESV (reference sequence). The CDR3 is made up of 18 amino acids. V shed 0 bases and J shed 3 bases, with 18 bases lying between them. CDR3 loop: CASSLARPTSSIYNEQFF. The CDR3 nucleotides read TGTGCCAGCAGCTTAGCTCGTCCCACCAGTTCGATCTACAATGAGCAGTTCTTC.

This chain connects TRBV5-4 to TRBJ2-1, with TRBD1 as a possible D gene (5 bases). The length of the CDR3 is 13 residues. Trimming cost V 4 bases and J 9 bases, with 14 bases left between them. Germline V CDR1 and CDR2: SGHNT, YYREEE (reference sequence). In DNA form, the CDR3 reads TGTGCCAGCAGCCCGGACGGCCAGGGTGAGCAGTTCTTC. Residues: CASSPDGQGEQFF.

This clonotype appeared many times. The chain couples TRBV12-3 or TRBV12-4 to TRBJ2-5, with 12 positions matching TRBD1. Trimming cost V 6 bases and J 5 bases; bases outside gene matches: 10. This CDR3 is 16 amino acids long. In DNA, the CDR3 is TGTGCCAGCAGACCCCAACCGGGACAGGGGGCTGAGACCCAGTACTTC. This gives the protein CASRPQPGQGAETQYF.

CDR3 sequence reads: CSPKSTTDTQYF. In DNA, the CDR3 is TGCAGTCCTAAGAGTACCACAGATACGCAGTATTTT. The chain carries TRBV20-1 and TRBJ2-3; D is uncertain. Looked up from germline, CDR1 is DFQATT and CDR2 is SNEGSKA (reference sequence). The CDR3 sequence is 12 residues long. V lost 8 bases and J 2 bases, leaving 11 bases between the germline ends.

Only a few counts were recorded for this clonotype. V and J are TRBV19 and TRBJ1-5, with D tentatively TRBD1 (6 bases). The germline gives CDR1 LNHDA, CDR2 SQIVND (reference sequence). This CDR3 spans 15 amino acids. Trimming shortened V by 2 bases and J by 7 bases, and 15 bases separated the two germline ends. CDR3 sequence: CASSISPRGRQPQHF. The CDR3 DNA follows: TGTGCCAGTAGTATAAGTCCCAGGGGTCGACAGCCCCAGCATTTT.

This clonotype was recorded at least ten times. The CDR3 region is CASNNAAGMGMNTEAFF. CDR3 sequence (DNA): TGCGCCAGCAACAATGCGGCAGGGATGGGGATGAACACTGAAGCTTTCTTT. The chain is built from TRBV5-1 and TRBJ1-1; D may be TRBD1 (5 bases). The germline V gene encodes CDR1 SGHRS and CDR2 YFSETQ. V lost 6 bases, J lost 0 bases, and 21 bases lay in between. The CDR3 runs 17 residues.

This clonotype was picked up a small number of times. V is TRBV11-1 and J is TRBJ2-1, with 10 bases lining up with TRBD2. This CDR3 spans 20 amino acids. V trimming: 3 bases; J trimming: 0 bases; junction bases outside the gene matches: 14. Germline lookup yields CDR1 SGHAT and CDR2 FQDESV (reference sequence). The CDR3 DNA reads as TGTGCCAGCAGCTTCTTAACGGGGTTAAGCGGGAGGGTCTCCTACAATGAGCAGTTCTTC. Encoded protein: CASSFLTGLSGRVSYNEQFF.

This clonotype has only a few counts. This rearrangement joins TRBV20-1 to TRBJ1-2; the match to TRBD1 covers 7 bases. This CDR3 is built from 11 residues. With 1 base clipped from V and 10 bases from J, the junction kept 3 bases outside the gene matches. Germline CDR1 reads DFQATT; CDR2 reads SNEGSKA (reference sequence). Here the CDR3 DNA reads TGCAGTGCTAGAGCCCAGGGGGTCTACACCTTC. This encodes CSARAQGVYTF.

The chain employs TRBV5-1 and TRBJ1-1, with a tentative D call TRBD1 (5 bases). Trimming took 3 bases from V and 0 from J, leaving 21 bases between them. The V gene's germline CDR1 is SGHRS and CDR2 YFSETQ. CDR3 length equals 18 residues. CDR3 in DNA: TGCGCCAGCAGCTCCACCGGACGGGCAGGGTTCATGAACACTGAAGCTTTCTTT. Amino acids: CASSSTGRAGFMNTEAFF.

This clonotype was seen many times. The chain uses TRBV20-1 and TRBJ2-3; 10 bases match TRBD2. J was trimmed by 5 bases and V by 0 bases; bases with no gene match: 8. The CDR3 extends over 16 amino acids. CDR1 and CDR2 from the germline V gene are DFQATT and SNEGSKA (reference sequence). Here the CDR3 reads CSARDTLAGVGDTQYF. The CDR3 nucleotides are TGCAGTGCTAGAGATACCCTAGCGGGAGTGGGAGATACGCAGTATTTT.

This chain joins TRBV7-6 and TRBJ2-1, with 7 positions matching TRBD2. Unmatched junction bases numbered 11, after V lost 8 bases and J lost 4 bases. Germline V gives CDR1 SGHVS, CDR2 FNYEAQ. This CDR3 comprises 15 residues. CDR3 sequence (DNA): TGTGCCAGCGGCCGAACGCCGGGAGGTTACAATGAGCAGTTCTTC. This encodes CASGRTPGGYNEQFF. The full variable domain, with the rest looked up from reference TRBV7-6 and TRBJ2-1, is GAGVSQSPRYKVTKRGQDVALRCDPISGHVSLYWYRQALGQGPEFLTYFNYEAQQDKSGLPNDRFSAERPEGSISTLTIQRTEQRDSAMYRCASGRTPGGYNEQFFGPGTRLTVL.

The chain carries TRBV4-2 and TRBJ2-7; TRBD1 or TRBD2 may be the D gene (6 bases each). The germline gives CDR1 LGHNA, CDR2 YNFKEQ. Trimming removed 1 base at V and 5 bases at J, with 15 bases between. This CDR3 comprises 15 residues. The DNA of the CDR3 is TGTGCCAGCAGCCAAGGAAGCAACGGGGGCCACGAGCAGTACTTC. Translation gives CASSQGSNGGHEQYF.

J is TRBJ2-6 and V is TRBV2, with D unclear. The length of the CDR3 is 15 residues. V was clipped by 6 bases and J by 0 bases, with 9 bases between them. Germline-derived CDR1 and CDR2 are SNHLY and FYNNEI. The DNA for the CDR3 is TGTGCCAGCAGCGTACATGTCTCTGGGGCCAACGTCCTGACTTTC. Its translation: CASSVHVSGANVLTF.

The chain couples TRBV3-1 to TRBJ1-1, with 9 bases lining up with TRBD1. The V gene end was trimmed by 3 bases and the J gene end by 1 base; junction bases not matched to a gene: 3. The CDR3 extends over 15 amino acids. CDR1 is LGHDT and CDR2 is YNNKEL in the germline V gene (reference sequence). CDR3 sequence reads: CASSHSGQGNTEAFF. The DNA of the CDR3 is TGTGCCAGCAGCCACTCGGGACAGGGGAACACTGAAGCTTTCTTT.

This clonotype was seen a handful of times. The J gene is TRBJ2-7, the V gene TRBV10-3, with 8 nucleotides matching TRBD1. The CDR3 extends over 14 amino acids. Per germline, CDR1 ENHRY and CDR2 SYGVKD. Trimming removed 4 bases from V and 5 bases from J; junction bases left unmatched: 7. The CDR3 protein is CAISGRQGKDEQYF. DNA for the CDR3: TGTGCCATCAGTGGACGACAGGGGAAGGACGAGCAGTACTTC.

The chain recombines TRBV7-2 with TRBJ2-1; D is undetermined. V lost 0 bases and J 1 base, leaving 7 bases between the germline ends. The germline CDR1 and CDR2 sequences are SGHTA and FQGNSA. This CDR3 region has 15 residues. CDR3 sequence: CASSLADISYNEQFF. The CDR3 region has the DNA TGTGCCAGCAGCTTAGCCGACATTTCCTACAATGAGCAGTTCTTC.

The chain joins TRBV12-3 or TRBV12-4 to TRBJ2-3, with TRBD2 identical over 8 bases. J gave up 7 bases and V 3 bases, and 6 bases lay outside the gene matches. This CDR3 has 14 residues. Here the CDR3 reads CASSFRGGANTQYF. The CDR3 region has the DNA TGTGCCAGCAGTTTCCGGGGGGGCGCGAATACGCAGTATTTT.

This clonotype was seen only a few times. The chain's CDR3 is CSAGTGGYNQPQHF. In nucleotides, the CDR3 is TGCAGCGCCGGGACAGGGGGTTATAATCAGCCCCAGCATTTT. The J gene is TRBJ1-5, the V gene TRBV29-1; 11 nucleotides match TRBD1. The ends lost 7 bases at V and 4 bases at J; junction bases unmatched: 6. In germline, CDR1 is SQVTM, CDR2 ANQGSEA. The CDR3 is 14 amino acids.